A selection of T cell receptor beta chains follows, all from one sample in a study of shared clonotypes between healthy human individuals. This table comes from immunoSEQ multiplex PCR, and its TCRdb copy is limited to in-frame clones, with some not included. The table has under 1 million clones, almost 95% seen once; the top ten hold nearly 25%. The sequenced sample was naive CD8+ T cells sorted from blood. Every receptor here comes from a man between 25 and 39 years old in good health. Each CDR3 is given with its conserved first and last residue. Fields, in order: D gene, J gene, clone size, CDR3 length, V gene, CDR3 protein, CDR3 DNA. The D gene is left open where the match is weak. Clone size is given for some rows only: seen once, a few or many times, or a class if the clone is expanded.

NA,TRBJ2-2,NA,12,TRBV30,CAWIRGTGELFF,TGTGCCTGGATCAGGGGCACCGGGGAGCTGTTTTTT
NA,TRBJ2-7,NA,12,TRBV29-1,CSVEGPSYEQYF,TGCAGCGTTGAGGGGCCCTCCTACGAGCAGTACTTC
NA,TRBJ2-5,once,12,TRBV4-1,CASSTPRGTQYF,TGCGCCAGCAGCACCCCGCGGGGGACCCAGTACTTC
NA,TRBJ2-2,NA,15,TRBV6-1,CASSGRRMNTGELFF,TGTGCCAGCAGTGGACGTCGGATGAACACCGGGGAGCTGTTTTTT
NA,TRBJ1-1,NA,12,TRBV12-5,CASGQGNTEAFF,TGTGCTAGTGGACAGGGGAACACTGAAGCTTTCTTT
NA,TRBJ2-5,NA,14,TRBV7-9,CASSFMRSGETQYF,TGTGCCAGCAGCTTCATGCGCTCAGGGGAGACCCAGTACTTC
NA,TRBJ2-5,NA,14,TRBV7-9,CASSFAQGKETQYF,TGTGCCAGCAGCTTTGCACAGGGAAAAGAGACCCAGTACTTC
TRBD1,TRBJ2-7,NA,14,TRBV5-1,CASSLGQGFYEQYF,TGCGCCAGCAGCTTGGGACAGGGTTTCTACGAGCAGTACTTC
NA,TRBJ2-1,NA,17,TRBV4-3,CASSQGRLVASYNEQFF,TGCGCCAGCAGCCAAGGCCGACTAGTCGCCTCCTACAATGAGCAGTTCTTC
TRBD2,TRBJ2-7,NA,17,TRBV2,CASSGTSHTGSFYEQYF,TGTGCCAGCTCCGGGACTAGCCACACCGGGTCCTTCTACGAGCAGTACTTC
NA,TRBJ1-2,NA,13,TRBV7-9,CASSFGDLYGYTF,TGTGCCAGCAGCTTTGGGGACCTCTATGGCTACACCTTC
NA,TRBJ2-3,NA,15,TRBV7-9,CASSFGVTSTDTQYF,TGTGCCAGCAGCTTCGGCGTAACTAGCACAGATACGCAGTATTTT
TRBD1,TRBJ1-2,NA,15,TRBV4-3,CASSPRWTGVYGYTF,TGCGCCAGCAGCCCCAGATGGACAGGGGTTTATGGCTACACCTTC
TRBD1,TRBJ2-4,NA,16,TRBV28,CASSPQGGAPKNIQYF,TGTGCCAGCAGCCCCCAAGGGGGCGCCCCCAAAAACATTCAGTACTTC
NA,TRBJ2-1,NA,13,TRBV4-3,CASSPDSNNEQFF,TGCGCCAGCAGCCCAGACTCCAACAATGAGCAGTTCTTC
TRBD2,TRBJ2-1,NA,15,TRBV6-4,CASSRAGGPSDEQFF,TGTGCCAGCAGTAGGGCGGGAGGGCCTTCCGATGAGCAGTTCTTC
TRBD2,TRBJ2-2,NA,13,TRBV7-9,CASTLGTSGELFF,TGTGCCAGCACCCTAGGGACTAGCGGGGAGCTGTTTTTT
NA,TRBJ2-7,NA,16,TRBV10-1,CASSESETADSYEQYF,TGCGCCAGCAGTGAGTCGGAAACCGCGGACTCCTACGAGCAGTACTTC
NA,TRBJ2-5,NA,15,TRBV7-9,CASSPTDIKQETQYF,TGTGCCAGCAGCCCGACAGACATCAAACAAGAGACCCAGTACTTC
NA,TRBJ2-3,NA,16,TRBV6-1,CASSEMAATSTDTQYF,TGTGCCAGCAGTGAAATGGCGGCGACTAGCACAGATACGCAGTATTTT